The present entry profiles one TCR beta chain with its context. No antigen is known for it. Measured with immunoSEQ multiplex PCR; TCRdb has only the in-frame clones, and not every one. The sample gives 210,000 or so clones, around 88% of which show up once; just under 3% is in the top ten. The germline gives CDR1 MNHNY, CDR2 SVGAGI (reference sequence). The CDR3 runs 16 residues. The V and J ends lost 6 bases and 1 base respectively, with 16 bases between them. The sample originates from a study of cytomegalovirus exposure and HLA in healthy donors. Study-level points and caveats: In vitro data verified a few CMV-associated chains as specific for CMV antigens. The study flagged approximately 180 TCR beta chains as cytomegalovirus-associated.

The chain employs TRBV6-6 and TRBJ1-3; a weak D match, TRBD1 (5 bases). The sequence was collected from a woman between 18 and 29 years old in good health and CMV-seronegative. The sample taken for sequencing was PBMCs. The CDR3 region is CASSPPRETSGNTIYF. CDR3 bases: TGTGCCAGCAGCCCCCCCAGGGAAACTTCTGGAAACACCATATATTTT.